The 9 T cell receptor beta chains presented below share a single source sample, sequenced in a study of blood T cells in healthy people across ages. A J-beta primer mix and a sample-barcoded 5' primer were used in a second PCR of roughly 6 to 12 cycles. MiXCR was run by TCRdb on the 5' RACE reads, yielding one entry per CDR3 protein. The table shows 1.4 million to 1.5 million distinct CDR3 sequences, with roughly 40% occurring only once. The specimen sequenced was blood. These receptors were collected from a woman aged 18-29 years in good health.

This clonotype was counted once. CDR3 DNA sequence: TGCGCCAGCAGCCAGGGACTAGCGGTCGATTACTACGAGCAGTACTTC. This codes for CASSQGLAVDYYEQYF. V gene TRBV5-1 combines with J gene TRBJ2-7, with TRBD2 matching over 11 bases. J lost 3 bases, V lost 4 bases, and 9 bases had no gene match. Per the germline V gene, CDR1 is SGHRS and CDR2 is YFSETQ. The CDR3 is 16 amino acids.

The rearrangement uses TRBV18 and TRBJ1-4; no reliable D call. CDR3 length: 16 amino acids. Germline V gene sequence: CDR1 KGHSH, CDR2 LQKENI. V gave up 2 bases and J gave up 3 bases, with 13 bases separating them. This CDR3 is CASSPMDGLANEKLFF. In DNA form, the CDR3 reads TGTGCCAGCTCACCAATGGACGGTCTGGCTAATGAAAAACTGTTTTTT.

The rearrangement uses TRBV30 and TRBJ1-1; D unresolved. There are 12 residues in the CDR3. Per the germline V gene, CDR1 is GTSNPN and CDR2 is SVGIG (reference sequence). V dropped 2 bases and J dropped 0 bases, with 4 bases sitting between them. The CDR3, as DNA: TGTGCCTGGAGTCAGGTGAACACTGAAGCTTTCTTT. This translates into CAWSQVNTEAFF.

This clonotype was detected a few times. The chain is built from TRBV4-1 and TRBJ2-7; D gene uncertain. The germline gives CDR1 MGHRA, CDR2 YSYEKL. Trimming left V 1 base short and J 5 bases short, with 12 bases between. There are 14 residues in the CDR3. CDR3 coding DNA: TGCGCCAGCAGCCAAGGCTCTCTGGTAGACGAGCAGTACTTC. Residues: CASSQGSLVDEQYF.

This clonotype was counted a few times. The J gene is TRBJ2-7, the V gene TRBV20-1, with D perhaps being TRBD1 or TRBD2 (6 bases each). This CDR3 has 19 residues. From germline, CDR1 is DFQATT and CDR2 SNEGSKA (reference sequence). Trimming pared 1 base from V and 0 bases from J, leaving 25 bases between. This CDR3 reads CSARGKTSSGGLSSYEQYF. In DNA form, the CDR3 reads TGCAGTGCTAGAGGGAAAACTAGCTCCGGGGGCCTAAGCTCCTACGAGCAGTACTTC.

This clonotype showed up just a few times. The gene calls are TRBV12-3 or TRBV12-4 and TRBJ1-6; D uncertain. CDR3 length: 14 amino acids. V lost 4 bases and J 7 bases, leaving 11 bases between the germline ends. The CDR3 DNA reads as TGTGCCAGCAGTTCTGAGGCGGACAATTCACCCCTCCACTTT. It yields the protein CASSSEADNSPLHF.

The rearrangement joins TRBV20-1 to TRBJ2-7; D is undetermined. The CDR3 sequence is 14 residues long. V was clipped by 6 bases and J by 0 bases, with 15 bases between them. Germline-derived CDR1 and CDR2 are DFQATT and SNEGSKA (reference sequence). In DNA form, the CDR3 reads TGCAGTGCGCCCAGTCCAAAGGGCTCCTACGAGCAGTACTTC. This translates into CSAPSPKGSYEQYF.

This clonotype came up a few times. V and J are TRBV28 and TRBJ2-4; TRBD2 matches 11 bases. The J call is in doubt because the DNA end fits TRBJ2-7 better. The CDR3 has 17 residues. The germline CDR1 and CDR2 sequences are MDHEN and SYDVKM. The CDR3 sequence: CASSLLTRLAGIYEQYF. In nucleotides, the CDR3 is TGTGCCAGCAGTCTTTTAACTAGACTAGCGGGGATCTACGAGCAGTACTTC.

As for this clonotype: One end of the junction varies from germline; a read error may be responsible. The chain carries TRBV7-7 and TRBJ2-1, with D possibly matching TRBD2 (7 bases). The length of the CDR3 is 16 residues. Germline values: CDR1 SSHAT, CDR2 FNYEAQ (reference sequence). DNA for the CDR3: TGTGCTAGCAGCTCCGGAGGGGGGGGGCTCTACAATGAGCAGTTCTTC. It codes for CASSSGGGGLYNEQFF.